This T cell receptor (beta chain) originates from a study of somatic mutations in cytotoxic T cells in rheumatoid arthritis. Study as a whole: Among the T-cell populations stained with V beta antibodies, some were separated by flow sorting at nearly 100% purity, including V beta1+ cells whose TCRB was sequenced.

Libraries were prepared by immunoSEQ multiplex PCR; TCRdb keeps only in-frame clonotypes and omits some of them. The sample has about 15,000 clones, under 95% seen once. Germline CDR1 reads SGHTA; CDR2 reads FQGTGA. CDR3 length equals 17 residues. J was trimmed by 8 bases and V by 1 base; bases with no gene match: 11. This clone came up once. This receptor was obtained from a man between 65 and 79 years old with rheumatoid arthritis. Material: CD4+ T cells sorted from blood. The chain joins TRBV7-3 to TRBJ2-1; 10 bases align to TRBD2. This CDR3 is CASSLIAASGRRDEQFF. In DNA, the CDR3 is TGTGCCAGCAGCTTAATTGCGGCTAGCGGGAGACGGGATGAGCAGTTCTTC.